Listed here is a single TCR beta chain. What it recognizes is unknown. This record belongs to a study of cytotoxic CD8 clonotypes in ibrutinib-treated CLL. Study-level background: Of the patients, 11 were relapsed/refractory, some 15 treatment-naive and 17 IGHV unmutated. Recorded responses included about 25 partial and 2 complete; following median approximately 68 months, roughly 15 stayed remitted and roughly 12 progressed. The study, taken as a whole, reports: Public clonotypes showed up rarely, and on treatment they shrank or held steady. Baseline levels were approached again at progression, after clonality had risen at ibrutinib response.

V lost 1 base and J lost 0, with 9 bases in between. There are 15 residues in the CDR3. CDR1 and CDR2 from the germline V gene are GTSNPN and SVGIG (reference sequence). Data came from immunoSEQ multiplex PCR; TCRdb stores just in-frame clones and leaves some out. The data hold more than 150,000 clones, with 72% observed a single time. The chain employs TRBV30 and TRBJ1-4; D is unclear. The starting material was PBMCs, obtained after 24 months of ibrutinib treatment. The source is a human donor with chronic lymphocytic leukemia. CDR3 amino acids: CAWSAGYATNEKLFF. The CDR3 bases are TGTGCCTGGAGTGCTGGATATGCAACTAATGAAAAACTGTTTTTT.